This T cell receptor (beta chain) was captured in a study of blood T cell repertoires in COVID-19. Study-wide context: From the United States, Italy and Spain came samples of acute and convalescent COVID-19. PBMCs, B-cell-depleted T cells, or T cells provided the cDNA or gDNA that made up the material.

J was trimmed by 5 bases and V by 10 bases; bases with no gene match: 22. Germline values: CDR1 LNHDA, CDR2 SQIVND (reference sequence). The CDR3 is 17 amino acids. Original processing notes: Estimation of nucleated cell counts was performed using reference gene primer amplification. The assay was immunoSEQ multiplex PCR, and TCRdb's table has in-frame clones only and misses some. V and J calls and clone size follow that table, whereas D and trimming were derived from the DNA. The data contain about 50,000 clones, over 90% of them singletons. This chain joins TRBV19 and TRBJ1-1, with 7 bases fitting TRBD1. The clonotype was recovered from a human donor in a cohort sampled during active COVID-19. Material for sequencing was peripheral blood. DNA of the CDR3: TGTGCCACAGAACCTCTTCAACAGGGGCCGGGTAGAACTGAAGCTTTCTTT. As protein: CATEPLQQGPGRTEAFF.